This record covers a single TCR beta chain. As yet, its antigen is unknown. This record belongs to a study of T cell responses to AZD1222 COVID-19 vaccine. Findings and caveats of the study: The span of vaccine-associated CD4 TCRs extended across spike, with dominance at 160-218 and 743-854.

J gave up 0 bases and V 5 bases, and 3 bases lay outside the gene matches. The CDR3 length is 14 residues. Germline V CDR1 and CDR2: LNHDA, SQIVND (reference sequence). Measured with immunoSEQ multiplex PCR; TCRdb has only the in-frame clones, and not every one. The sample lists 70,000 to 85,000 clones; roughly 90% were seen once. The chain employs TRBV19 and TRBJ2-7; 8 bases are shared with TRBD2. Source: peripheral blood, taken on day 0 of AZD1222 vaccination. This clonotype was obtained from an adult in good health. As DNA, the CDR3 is TGTGCCAGTAGTGGGCGGGGGGCCTCCTACGAGCAGTACTTC. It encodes CASSGRGASYEQYF.